The 12 T cell receptor beta chains below all came from one sample that was sequenced in a study of T cells in Graves' hyperthyroidism and ophthalmopathy. Authors of the study amplified TCR beta CDR3 regions from RNA transcripts. HTBI primers were the set used in a first-round RT-PCR of the TCR CDR3. TCRdb independently ran MiXCR on the multiplex PCR reads; one entry per CDR3 protein. Of approximately 430,000 distinct CDR3 sequences in the sample, roughly 14% are singletons; the top ten hold around 13%. Sequencing was carried out using blood. The origin of the receptors is a man younger than 30 with Graves' ophthalmopathy.

The chain employs TRBV19 and TRBJ2-7; 7 nucleotides line up with TRBD2. The CDR3 covers 14 residues. Germline values: CDR1 LNHDA, CDR2 SQIVND (reference sequence). With 4 bases clipped from V and 2 bases from J, the junction kept 5 bases outside the gene matches. DNA for the CDR3: TGTGCCAGTAGTACCGAAGGGACTACCTACGAGCAGTACTTC. Translation gives CASSTEGTTYEQYF. The entire variable domain, with the rest obtained from reference TRBV19 and TRBJ2-7, is as follows: DGGITQSPKYLFRKEGQNVTLSCEQNLNHDAMYWYRQDPGQGLRLIYYSQIVNDFQKGDIAEGYSVSREKKESFPLTVTSAQKNPTAFYLCASSTEGTTYEQYFGPGTRLTVT.

This clonotype was observed at least ten times. V gene TRBV14 combines with J gene TRBJ1-1; D gene ambiguous. V was trimmed by 1 base and J by 10 bases, leaving 19 bases between them. The germline V gene encodes CDR1 SGHDN and CDR2 FVKESK. The length of the CDR3 is 15 residues. CDR3: CASSQGDSSTFGAFF. The DNA for the CDR3 is TGTGCCAGCAGCCAAGGGGATTCCAGTACCTTTGGAGCTTTCTTT.

This clonotype was picked up many times. The genes are TRBV7-9 and TRBJ2-5; TRBD2 matches 7 bases. The CDR3 loop spans 15 amino acids. After removal of 4 bases from V and 2 bases from J, the junction contained 7 bases not matched to a gene. The germline V gene has CDR1 SEHNR and CDR2 FQNEAQ (reference sequence). CDR3 in DNA: TGTGCCAGCAGCTCGGGGACCGGGGGGCAAGAGACCCAGTACTTC. As protein: CASSSGTGGQETQYF.

This clonotype showed up many times. This chain connects TRBV20-1 to TRBJ1-5; D ambiguous. V was shortened by 0 bases and J by 4 bases, with 7 bases between the two germline ends. In germline, CDR1 is DFQATT, CDR2 SNEGSKA (reference sequence). This CDR3 spans 13 amino acids. The CDR3 coding sequence is TGCAGTGCTAGAGACACGTTGAATCAGCCCCAGCATTTT. This encodes CSARDTLNQPQHF.

This clonotype appeared many times. The chain links TRBV2 to TRBJ1-2; no reliable D call. Germline V lookup: CDR1 SNHLY, CDR2 FYNNEI. Trimming took off 8 bases at V and 3 bases at J, with 10 bases between the two ends. The CDR3 loop spans 12 amino acids. As DNA, the CDR3 is TGTGCCAGCTCTGGGGTGGACTATGGCTACACCTTC. It codes for CASSGVDYGYTF.

The rearrangement uses TRBV6-1 and TRBJ1-5; unclear D gene. CDR1 and CDR2 from the germline V gene are MNHNS and SASEGT. Trimming removed 2 bases at V and 7 bases at J, with 18 bases between. The CDR3 is 16 residues long. CDR3 bases: TGTGCCAGCAGTGAAAAGGGAGCCCGAAATTGCCAGCCCCAGCATTTT. Amino acid sequence: CASSEKGARNCQPQHF.

This clonotype showed up just a few times. This chain links TRBV5-1 with TRBJ1-2, with a weak D call TRBD1 (5 bases). The CDR3 has 15 amino acids. The ends were cut back, 0 bases at V and 4 bases at J, with 13 bases in the middle. Germline loops: CDR1 SGHRS, CDR2 YFSETQ. The CDR3: CASSLEGADAYGYTF. The CDR3 nucleotides are TGCGCCAGCAGCTTGGAAGGGGCAGATGCCTATGGCTACACCTTC.

This clonotype was counted many times. The chain links TRBV7-6 to TRBJ2-5; D not certain. Trimming pared 5 bases from V and 5 bases from J, leaving 18 bases between. The CDR3 covers 15 residues. Germline loops: CDR1 SGHVS, CDR2 FNYEAQ. CDR3 sequence (DNA): TGTGCCAGCAGCCCATATCGGCTAGTGGGGGAGACCCAGTACTTC. Protein: CASSPYRLVGETQYF.

The chain has TRBV6-5 and TRBJ2-2; 7 nucleotides match TRBD2. V was clipped by 1 base and J by 3 bases; unmatched bases: 8. This CDR3 has 17 residues. Looked up from germline, CDR1 is MNHEY and CDR2 is SVGAGI. The CDR3 spells CASSYWAGGGHTGELFF. The CDR3 DNA sequence: TGTGCCAGCAGTTACTGGGCCGGCGGGGGACACACCGGGGAGCTGTTTTTT.

This clonotype was counted many times. The chain couples TRBV12-3 or TRBV12-4 to TRBJ2-5, with D possibly being TRBD1 (6 bases). The CDR3 extends over 16 amino acids. V was shortened by 5 bases and J by 0 bases, with 16 bases between the two germline ends. CDR3 in DNA: TGTGCCAGCAGTCCTAGGACAGTAAGGTACCAAGAGACCCAGTACTTC. As protein: CASSPRTVRYQETQYF.

This clonotype was observed a few times. This sequence joins TRBV20-1 and TRBJ1-2, with a weak D call TRBD1 (6 bases). Germline CDR1 and CDR2: DFQATT and SNEGSKA (reference sequence). This CDR3 is 13 amino acids long. V lost 6 bases, J lost 8 bases, and 19 bases lay in between. The CDR3 loop reads CSAGGGVVYGYTF. The CDR3, as DNA: TGCAGTGCCGGAGGGGGGGTGGTGTACGGCTACACCTTC.

This clonotype was counted many times. V usage is TRBV11-2 and J usage is TRBJ1-4; TRBD1 aligns across 7 bases. There are 14 residues in the CDR3. V gave up 5 bases and J gave up 7 bases; unmatched junction bases: 7. Germline V gene sequence: CDR1 SGHAT, CDR2 FQNNGV. The CDR3 DNA reads as TGTGCCAGCAGCCCCGACAGGGCGGCTGAAAAACTGTTTTTT. Translating gives CASSPDRAAEKLFF.